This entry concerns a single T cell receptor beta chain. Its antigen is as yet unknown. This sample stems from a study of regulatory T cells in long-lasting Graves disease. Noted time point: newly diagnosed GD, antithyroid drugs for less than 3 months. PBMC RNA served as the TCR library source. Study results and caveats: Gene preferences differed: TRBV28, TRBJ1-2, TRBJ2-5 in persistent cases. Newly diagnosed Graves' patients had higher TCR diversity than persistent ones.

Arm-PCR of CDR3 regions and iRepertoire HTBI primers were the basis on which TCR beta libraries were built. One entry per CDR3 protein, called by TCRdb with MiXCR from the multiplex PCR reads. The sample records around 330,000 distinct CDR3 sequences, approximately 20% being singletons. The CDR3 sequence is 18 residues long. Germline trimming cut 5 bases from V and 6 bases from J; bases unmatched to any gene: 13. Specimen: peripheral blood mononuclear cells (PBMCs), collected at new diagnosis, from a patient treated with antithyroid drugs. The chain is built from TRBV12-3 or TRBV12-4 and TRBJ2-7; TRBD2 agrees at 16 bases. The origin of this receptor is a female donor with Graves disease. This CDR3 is CASSPNLRGTSGRVEQYF. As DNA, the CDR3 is TGTGCCAGCAGTCCCAACCTTAGGGGGACTAGCGGGAGGGTCGAGCAGTACTTC.